Given below is one T cell receptor (beta chain) in context. Its antigen remains unidentified. This record comes from a study of regulatory T cells in long-lasting Graves disease. Whole-study results and caveats: Having few samples may have compromised the accuracy. There were preferences for TRBV28, TRBJ1-2 and TRBJ2-5 in persistent disease.

Time point of the sample: newly diagnosed GD, antithyroid drugs for less than 3 months. Generation of the TCR library employed RNA extracted from PBMCs. Building the TCR beta libraries relied on iRepertoire HTBI primers, and CDR3 regions underwent Arm-PCR. Using its own MiXCR run on the multiplex PCR reads, TCRdb lists one record per CDR3 protein. The sample records 530,000 or so distinct CDR3 sequences, approximately 15% being singletons. V lost 7 bases and J lost 5; bases outside the gene matches: 9. There are 13 residues in the CDR3. Germline CDR1 is SQVTM and CDR2 is ANQGSEA. This sample also belongs to another study, concerning T cells in Graves' hyperthyroidism and ophthalmopathy. Turning to that study: HTBI primers were the set used in a first-round RT-PCR of the TCR CDR3.

J is TRBJ2-5 and V is TRBV29-1; 8 bases are shared with TRBD2. This receptor was obtained from a man younger than 40 with Graves disease. The sequencing used peripheral blood mononuclear cells (PBMCs), collected at new diagnosis, from a patient treated with antithyroid drugs. The CDR3 sequence: CSARRAGEETQYF. The CDR3 DNA reads TGCAGCGCTAGACGAGCGGGAGAGGAGACCCAGTACTTC.